The TCR beta chain described here comes from a study of shared clonotypes between healthy human individuals. In the study overall: CD8 memory received one plate per donor, CD8 naive two, CD4 memory three and CD4 naive three.

CDR3 length equals 15 residues. Looked up from germline, CDR1 is LNHDA and CDR2 is SQIVND (reference sequence). After removal of 4 bases from V and 1 base from J, the junction contained 5 bases not matched to a gene. It was CD45RO-negative cells, positively selected for CCR7, that made up naive CD8 cells, with terminally differentiated effector memory CD45RA+ cells excluded. It was roughly 210 ng DNA, around 33,000 T cell genomes, that sorted-subset replicate PCRs used. Libraries were prepared by immunoSEQ multiplex PCR; TCRdb keeps only in-frame clonotypes and omits some of them. The profile shows about 2 million clones, just under 95% of them singletons.

The specimen sequenced was naive CD8+ T cells sorted from blood. V gene TRBV19 combines with J gene TRBJ2-7, with 9 bases identical to TRBD1. This sequence was found in a young man in good health. The CDR3 nucleotides read TGTGCCAGTAGTAACCCCGGGACAGGGTCCTACGAGCAGTACTTC. Amino acid sequence: CASSNPGTGSYEQYF.